This T cell receptor (beta chain) was sequenced in a study of beta chain features in type 1 diabetes. Of note for this clone: It differs at one base from a far larger clone, so likely a read error. At the DNA level, this CDR3 is encoded by other sequences in the same sample as well.

The investigators reverse transcribed all of the isolated RNA, so they sequenced expressed TCRB transcripts. Generated by immunoSEQ multiplex PCR, the TCRdb table keeps only in-frame clones and is missing some. The sample records about 290,000 clones, roughly 8% being singletons. Germline V gene sequence: CDR1 MGHRA, CDR2 YSYEKL. CDR3 length: 14 residues. Trimming removed 0 bases at V and 7 bases at J, with 12 bases between. Sequenced sample: central memory CD4+ T cells from blood. V usage is TRBV4-1 and J usage is TRBJ1-1; no clear D gene. The TCR comes from a woman aged 18-29 years in good health. In nucleotides, the CDR3 is TGCGCCAGCAGCCAAGATGACGTTGTGGTTGAAGCTTTCTTT. As protein: CASSQDDVVVEAFF.